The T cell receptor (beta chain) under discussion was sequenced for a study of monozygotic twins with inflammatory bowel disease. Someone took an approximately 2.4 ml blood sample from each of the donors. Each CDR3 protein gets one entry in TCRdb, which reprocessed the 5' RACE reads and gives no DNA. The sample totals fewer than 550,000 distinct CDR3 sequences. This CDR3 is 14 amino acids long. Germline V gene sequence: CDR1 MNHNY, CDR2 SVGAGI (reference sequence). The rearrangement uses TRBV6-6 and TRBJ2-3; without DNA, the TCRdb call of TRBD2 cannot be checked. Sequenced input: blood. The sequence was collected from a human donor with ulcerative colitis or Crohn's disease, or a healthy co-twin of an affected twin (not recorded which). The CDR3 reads CASSYEAQTVTQYF.